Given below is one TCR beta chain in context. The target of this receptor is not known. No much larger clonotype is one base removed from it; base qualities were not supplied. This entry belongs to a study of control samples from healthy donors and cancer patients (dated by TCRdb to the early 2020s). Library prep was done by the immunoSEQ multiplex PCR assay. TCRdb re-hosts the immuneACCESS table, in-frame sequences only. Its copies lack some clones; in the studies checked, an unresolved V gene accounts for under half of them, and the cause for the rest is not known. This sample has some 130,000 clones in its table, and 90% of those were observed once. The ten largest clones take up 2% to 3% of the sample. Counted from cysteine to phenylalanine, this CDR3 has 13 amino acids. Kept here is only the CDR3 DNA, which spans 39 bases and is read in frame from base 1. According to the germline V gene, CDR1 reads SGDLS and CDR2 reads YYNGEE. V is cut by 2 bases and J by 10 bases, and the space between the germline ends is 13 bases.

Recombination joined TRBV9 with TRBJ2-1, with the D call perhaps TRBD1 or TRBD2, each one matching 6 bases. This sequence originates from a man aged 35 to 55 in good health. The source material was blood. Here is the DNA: TGTGCCAGCAGCGTTATTTTAGGGGGGGAGCAGTTCTTC. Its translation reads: CASSVILGGEQFF.